The table lists the clone carrying this T cell receptor beta chain with a few counts. This sample was included in a study of spatial heterogeneity in lung cancer. Across the whole study: The average appearance count of each unique TCR and UMI combination in raw reads was more than 9.5.

Each CDR3 protein is one row after TCRdb ran MiXCR on the 5' RACE reads. This table holds 40,000 to 55,000 distinct CDR3 sequences, roughly an eighth found once. The CDR3 is made up of 14 amino acids. The germline V gene has CDR1 DFQATT and CDR2 SNEGSKA (reference sequence). With 3 bases clipped from V and 5 bases from J, the junction kept 10 bases outside the gene matches. Indicated time point: sample taken at primary tumor resection. Whole RNA from tumor, nontumor lung or frozen PBMC was sequenced unsorted. The chain joins TRBV20-1 to TRBJ2-7; 7 bases are a match to TRBD2. The receptor was derived from a male donor with early-stage non-small cell lung cancer. Sample: PBMCs, taken at surgery. The CDR3 nucleotides read TGCAGTGCTAGTTACGGACTAGAAATCCACGAGCAGTACTTC. This codes for CSASYGLEIHEQYF.